These 16 T cell receptor beta chains were sequenced from one sample in a study of blood T cell repertoires in COVID-19. Assay used: immunoSEQ multiplex PCR; TCRdb lists only in-frame clones, some missing. The data show some 300,000 clones, approximately 89% seen once. The sample taken for sequencing was PBMCs or T cells enriched from blood (not recorded which). Source of these receptors: a woman aged 45-65 years who had been exposed to COVID-19.

The gene calls are TRBV19 and TRBJ1-2, with a tentative D call TRBD1 (6 bases). V was trimmed by 7 bases and J by 4 bases, leaving 22 bases between them. The CDR3 sequence is 16 residues long. Looked up from germline, CDR1 is LNHDA and CDR2 is SQIVND (reference sequence). The CDR3 nucleotides are TGTGCCAGTATCCGGGTAGGGGGGGGCCGCACCTATGGCTACACCTTC. Its translation is CASIRVGGGRTYGYTF.

This clone showed up just once. V is TRBV5-6 and J is TRBJ2-7; 10 nucleotides agree with TRBD2. The CDR3 totals 15 residues. Germline-derived CDR1 and CDR2 are SGHDT and YYEEEE. The junction had 10 bases not matched to a gene; V was cut back by 7 bases and J by 3 bases. Here the CDR3 reads CASEAGGPLFYEQYF. The DNA for the CDR3 is TGTGCCAGCGAAGCGGGGGGGCCTCTTTTCTACGAGCAGTACTTC.

The chain uses TRBV28 and TRBJ2-7; D is possibly TRBD2 (5 bases). The V gene lost 6 bases and the J gene lost 4 bases, with 10 bases spanning the gap. The CDR3 length is 12 residues. Germline assignment: CDR1 MDHEN and CDR2 SYDVKM. The DNA of the CDR3 is TGTGCCAGCAGCCGAGGGTGGTACGAGCAGTACTTC. This codes for CASSRGWYEQYF.

This clone occurred once. This chain connects TRBV7-9 to TRBJ1-1; D is possibly TRBD1 (5 bases). The CDR3 has 15 residues. Trimming removed 1 base at V and 1 base at J, with 10 bases between. Germline loops: CDR1 SEHNR, CDR2 FQNEAQ (reference sequence). The CDR3 spells CASSLVPGPNTEAFF. Written as DNA, the CDR3 is TGTGCCAGCAGCTTAGTCCCAGGGCCGAACACTGAAGCTTTCTTT.

The chain recombines TRBV11-2 with TRBJ2-7, with TRBD1 as a possible D gene (5 bases). CDR3 length: 13 amino acids. In germline, CDR1 is SGHAT, CDR2 FQNNGV. Trimming stripped 5 bases from V and 5 bases from J, with 13 bases between. The CDR3 DNA reads TGTGCCAGCAGCCCAGGACATCCCAACGAGCAGTACTTC. It specifies CASSPGHPNEQYF.

The CDR3 loop is CASTKRGGQETQYF. Written as DNA, the CDR3 is TGTGCCAGCACCAAGCGGGGGGGCCAAGAGACCCAGTACTTC. The chain couples TRBV5-4 to TRBJ2-5; 10 bases match TRBD2. Germline-derived CDR1 and CDR2 are SGHNT and YYREEE (reference sequence). This CDR3 spans 14 amino acids. V shed 6 bases, J shed 1 base, and the junction held 3 bases outside the gene matches.

This clone came up once. This rearrangement joins TRBV7-2 to TRBJ2-1, with D uncertain. The CDR3 has 16 amino acids. Trimming left V 0 bases short and J 0 bases short, with 9 bases between. CDR1 SGHTA and CDR2 FQGNSA come from the germline V gene. The CDR3 sequence: CASSLAEAGSYNEQFF. As DNA, the CDR3 is TGTGCCAGCAGCTTAGCGGAAGCAGGCTCCTACAATGAGCAGTTCTTC.

The V gene is TRBV6-4, the J gene TRBJ2-2; 9 positions agree with TRBD1. The CDR3 runs to 16 residues. Trimming cost V 6 bases and J 4 bases; bases outside gene matches: 9. Looked up from germline, CDR1 is MRHNA and CDR2 is SNTAGT. The CDR3 region has the DNA TGTGCCAGCAGACAAACAGGGGGCTTGGGCACCGGGGAGCTGTTTTTT. Its protein is CASRQTGGLGTGELFF.

The chain couples TRBV24-1 to TRBJ1-2, with TRBD1 matching 8 bases. Germline V lookup: CDR1 KGHDR, CDR2 SFDVKD. The CDR3 is 14 amino acids. J gave up 8 bases and V 7 bases, and 11 bases lay outside the gene matches. CDR3 loop: CATSGTGWTNGYTF. The CDR3 DNA reads as TGTGCCACCAGCGGGACAGGATGGACCAACGGCTACACCTTC.

This rearrangement joins TRBV24-1 to TRBJ2-7; TRBD2 matches 7 bases. The junction had 6 bases not matched to a gene; V was cut back by 5 bases and J by 6 bases. The CDR3 covers 13 residues. Germline values: CDR1 KGHDR, CDR2 SFDVKD. CDR3 bases: TGTGCCACCAGTGTGGCGGGGGTCGGCGAGCAGTACTTC. Translation: CATSVAGVGEQYF.

This sequence joins TRBV7-2 and TRBJ1-3, with D tentatively TRBD1 (5 bases). In germline, CDR1 is SGHTA, CDR2 FQGNSA. This CDR3 comprises 16 residues. V lost 4 bases and J lost 3, with 16 bases in between. CDR3: CASSSGLGLGGNTIYF. As DNA, the CDR3 is TGTGCCAGCAGCTCGGGACTGGGACTGGGTGGAAACACCATATATTTT.

The CDR3 here is CASSSDGQGFNEQFF. The DNA for the CDR3 is TGCGCCAGCAGCTCCGACGGACAGGGTTTCAATGAGCAGTTCTTC. This rearrangement joins TRBV5-1 to TRBJ2-1; 8 nucleotides match TRBD1. Germline V gene lookup returns CDR1 SGHRS and CDR2 YFSETQ. The V gene end was trimmed by 3 bases and the J gene end by 6 bases; junction bases not matched to a gene: 8. The length of the CDR3 is 15 residues.

The chain employs TRBV5-1 and TRBJ2-7; maybe TRBD1 (5 bases). CDR3 length: 13 amino acids. V gave up 0 bases and J gave up 3 bases, with 7 bases separating them. Germline V gene sequence: CDR1 SGHRS, CDR2 YFSETQ. The CDR3 DNA reads as TGCGCCAGCAGCTTGGATCAGGGCTACGAGCAGTACTTC. This encodes CASSLDQGYEQYF.

The J gene is TRBJ2-7, the V gene TRBV5-4; 8 positions match TRBD2. Germline CDR1 is SGHNT and CDR2 is YYREEE (reference sequence). CDR3 length: 15 residues. V lost 0 bases, J lost 6 bases, and 8 bases stayed unmatched. The CDR3 sequence: CASSLDPRGASEQYF. In DNA form, the CDR3 reads TGTGCCAGCAGCTTGGATCCGCGGGGGGCCTCCGAGCAGTACTTC.

V gene TRBV28 combines with J gene TRBJ1-5; perhaps TRBD1 as D (5 bases). CDR3 length: 15 amino acids. Germline assignment: CDR1 MDHEN and CDR2 SYDVKM. V lost 6 bases and J lost 5, with 17 bases in between. The CDR3 bases are TGTGCCAGCAGACATTCGACAGTGGCATATCAGCCCCAGCATTTT. It yields the protein CASRHSTVAYQPQHF. Based on the CDR3 plus reference TRBV28 and TRBJ1-5, the full variable domain is DVKVTQSSRYLVKRTGEKVFLECVQDMDHENMFWYRQDPGLGLRLIYFSYDVKMKEKGDIPEGYSVSREKKERFSLILESASTNQTSMYLCASRHSTVAYQPQHFGDGTRLSIL.

The chain carries TRBV4-1 and TRBJ2-5; 12 nucleotides line up with TRBD2. Germline assignment: CDR1 MGHRA and CDR2 YSYEKL. The V segment lost 1 base and the J segment 4 bases; nucleotides outside the gene matches: 4. The CDR3 contains 16 residues. The CDR3: CASSQGGGLAGETQYF. As DNA, the CDR3 is TGCGCCAGCAGCCAAGGGGGGGGACTAGCGGGAGAGACCCAGTACTTC.